The TCR beta chain under discussion was sequenced for a study of T cell responses to AZD1222 COVID-19 vaccine. The data were produced by immunoSEQ multiplex PCR, yet TCRdb's version contains in-frame clones alone and is incomplete. The sample yields 95,000 to 150,000 clones, approximately 88% seen once. From germline, CDR1 is LGHDT and CDR2 YNNKEL (reference sequence). This CDR3 contains 16 residues. Trimming removed 4 bases from V and 2 bases from J; junction bases left unmatched: 4. The chain employs TRBV3-1 (or the pseudogene TRBV3-2) and TRBJ2-4, with 11 positions matching TRBD2. The input for sequencing was peripheral blood, taken on day 0 of AZD1222 vaccination. The receptor was isolated from an adult in good health. The CDR3 sequence is CASSLWTSGSKNIQYF. CDR3 nucleotides: TGTGCCAGCAGCCTATGGACTAGCGGGTCCAAAAACATTCAGTACTTC.